This T cell receptor beta chain stems from a study of cytomegalovirus exposure and HLA in healthy donors. Findings and caveats of the study: Presence/absence comparisons presumed near-even sequencing depth among donors. With later analysis, a missense DCLRE1C variant became linked to TCR beta V- and J-gene trimming. Common viral pathogens were later found to be apparently linked to several of the most significant clusters.

Details on this clone: What it binds is not known.

CDR1 and CDR2 from the germline V gene are LNHDA and SQIVND (reference sequence). Unmatched junction bases numbered 7, after V lost 5 bases and J lost 6 bases. The CDR3 totals 14 residues. When sampled, the donors appeared nominally healthy, though they likely had unrecorded immune exposures. The PCR employed 60 Vbeta primers together with 13 Jbeta primers. Repertoires were generated with immunoSEQ multiplex PCR, while TCRdb's copy carries only in-frame clones and drops some. The sample consists of 90,000 to 100,000 clones, roughly 75% of them appearing once. Sequencing input: PBMCs. The chain links TRBV19 to TRBJ1-5; TRBD1 matches 7 bases. This TCR came from an older woman in good health and CMV-seronegative. In DNA form, the CDR3 reads TGTGCCAGTAGTTTGACAGGGTGGGCTCAGCCCCAGCATTTT. It translates to CASSLTGWAQPQHF. Using reference TRBV19 and TRBJ1-5 for the parts outside the CDR3, the full variable domain is DGGITQSPKYLFRKEGQNVTLSCEQNLNHDAMYWYRQDPGQGLRLIYYSQIVNDFQKGDIAEGYSVSREKKESFPLTVTSAQKNPTAFYLCASSLTGWAQPQHFGDGTRLSIL.